This T cell receptor beta chain was retrieved from a study of siplizumab effects on memory and regulatory T cells. The V end lost 0 bases, the J end lost 7 bases, and 14 bases lay between the germline ends. CDR1 and CDR2 (germline): SGHAT, FQNNGV. The CDR3 runs 15 residues. For this clone: Its antigen is currently unknown.

Study results and caveats: Greater diversity than memory cells seemed evident in naive T cells, which also appeared to be major alloresponse contributors. Siplizumab led to significantly less abundant alloreactive sequences that could be traced back to unstimulated CD4+ memory cells. Proliferating siplizumab-culture Treg suppressive function went unconfirmed.

Generated by immunoSEQ multiplex PCR, the TCRdb table keeps only in-frame clones and is missing some. Of about 15,000 clones in the sample, 35% to 45% were seen once. The authors kept the mixed lymphocyte reaction cells in coculture at 37°C for 5 to 6 days. This receptor was obtained from a human donor in good health; the cells came from an allogeneic mixed lymphocyte reaction. Some clones in this sample may be carry-over from other donors' samples. The chain carries TRBV11-2 and TRBJ2-3, with D tentatively TRBD2 (5 bases). The material sequenced was CFSE-low (dividing) CD4+ T cells sorted from an allogeneic mixed lymphocyte reaction. Here the CDR3 DNA reads TGTGCCAGCAGCTTAGATTTGGGGAGCCCTAATACGCAGTATTTT. Amino acid sequence: CASSLDLGSPNTQYF.